A selection of T cell receptor beta chains follows, all from one sample in a study of T cell responses to AZD1222 COVID-19 vaccine. Assay used: immunoSEQ multiplex PCR; TCRdb lists only in-frame clones, some missing. The sample holds around 110,000 clones, around 90% seen once. The sample consisted of peripheral blood, taken on day 0 of AZD1222 vaccination. The receptors derive from an adult in good health. Each CDR3 is given with its conserved first and last residue. D genes are given only for firm matches. Part of the rows lack a size; the others show once, few, many or a class for expanded clones.

d_call: .
v_call: TRBV3-1/TRBV3-2
j_call: TRBJ1-4
clone_size: .
cdr3_length: 15
cdr3_nt: TGTGCCAGCAGCCAGGGTTGGGGGGCGGATGAAAAACTGTTTTTT
cdr3_aa: CASSQGWGADEKLFF

d_call: .
v_call: TRBV5-5
j_call: TRBJ1-5
clone_size: .
cdr3_length: 17
cdr3_nt: TGTGCCAGCAGACGAACGGAGGGGCAGGGAGGTGGTCAGCCCCAGCATTTT
cdr3_aa: CASRRTEGQGGGQPQHF

d_call: TRBD1
v_call: TRBV11-2
j_call: TRBJ2-1
clone_size: .
cdr3_length: 13
cdr3_nt: TGTGCCAGCAGCCCACCGAGGGGGCATGAGCAGTTCTTC
cdr3_aa: CASSPPRGHEQFF

d_call: .
v_call: TRBV27
j_call: TRBJ1-2
clone_size: .
cdr3_length: 13
cdr3_nt: TGTGCCAGCAGTTTAACAGACCGCTATGGCTACACCTTC
cdr3_aa: CASSLTDRYGYTF

d_call: .
v_call: TRBV5-1
j_call: TRBJ1-4
clone_size: .
cdr3_length: 14
cdr3_nt: TGCGCCAGCAGCCCTACTACAACTAATGAAAAACTGTTTTTT
cdr3_aa: CASSPTTTNEKLFF

d_call: .
v_call: TRBV19
j_call: TRBJ2-1
clone_size: .
cdr3_length: 15
cdr3_nt: TGTGCCAGTAGTATCGAGTTCTTTTGGGCGCTGGAGCAGTTCTTC
cdr3_aa: CASSIEFFWALEQFF

d_call: .
v_call: TRBV7-2
j_call: TRBJ2-7
clone_size: .
cdr3_length: 12
cdr3_nt: TGTGCCAGCAGTCAGGGCCCCTACGAGCAGTACTTC
cdr3_aa: CASSQGPYEQYF

d_call: TRBD2
v_call: TRBV29-1
j_call: TRBJ2-3
clone_size: once
cdr3_length: 14
cdr3_nt: TGCAGCGTTGAGGAGGCGGGAGGCCTGGATACGCAGTATTTT
cdr3_aa: CSVEEAGGLDTQYF

d_call: TRBD2
v_call: TRBV5-1
j_call: TRBJ2-1
clone_size: .
cdr3_length: 17
cdr3_nt: TGCGCCAGCAGCTTCTCTTATAGCGGGAGTCGGATAAATGAGCAGTTCTTC
cdr3_aa: CASSFSYSGSRINEQFF

d_call: .
v_call: TRBV18
j_call: TRBJ2-7
clone_size: once
cdr3_length: 14
cdr3_nt: TGTGCCAGCTCCCGCAGACAGGTTACCTACGAGCAGTACTTC
cdr3_aa: CASSRRQVTYEQYF

d_call: .
v_call: TRBV9
j_call: TRBJ2-7
clone_size: .
cdr3_length: 14
cdr3_nt: TGTGCCAGCAGCGCTTCCCCCCGGTTCGACGAGCAGTACTTC
cdr3_aa: CASSASPRFDEQYF